Each of the 29 T cell receptor beta chains below was sequenced from the same sample in a study of blood T cell repertoires in COVID-19. Clones were read by immunoSEQ multiplex PCR, and TCRdb kept only the in-frame ones, dropping some. The data contain 140,000 to 150,000 clones, approximately 89% of them singletons. The sequencing input was peripheral blood. These receptors all come from a woman aged 45-65 years with acute or convalescent COVID-19.

This clone was recorded only once. This chain joins TRBV24-1 and TRBJ2-3; D is undetermined. Trimming pared 4 bases from V and 2 bases from J, leaving 6 bases between. This CDR3 has 13 residues. CDR1 KGHDR and CDR2 SFDVKD come from the germline V gene. CDR3 residues: CATSEAPTDTQYF. DNA of the CDR3: TGTGCCACCAGTGAGGCACCCACAGATACGCAGTATTTT.

This rearrangement joins TRBV2 to TRBJ1-6, with TRBD1 matching 7 bases. Germline loops: CDR1 SNHLY, CDR2 FYNNEI. The CDR3 contains 14 residues. With 7 bases clipped from V and 7 bases from J, the junction kept 7 bases outside the gene matches. CDR3: CASIQDRANSPLHF. The CDR3 nucleotides read TGTGCCAGCATACAAGACAGGGCGAATTCACCCCTCCACTTT.

V and J are TRBV5-1 and TRBJ2-2, with TRBD2 matching over 12 bases. Per germline, CDR1 SGHRS and CDR2 YFSETQ. The CDR3 sequence is 16 residues long. J lost 1 base, V lost 5 bases, and 3 bases had no gene match. CDR3 loop: CASSGGLAGNTGELFF. CDR3 nucleotides: TGCGCCAGCAGTGGGGGACTAGCGGGGAACACCGGGGAGCTGTTTTTT. Filled out from reference TRBV5-1 and TRBJ2-2, the complete variable domain reads KAGVTQTPRYLIKTRGQQVTLSCSPISGHRSVSWYQQTPGQGLQFLFEYFSETQRNKGNFPGRFSGRQFSNSRSEMNVSTLELGDSALYLCASSGGLAGNTGELFFGEGSRLTVL.

The chain recombines TRBV21-1 with TRBJ1-2. TRBV21-1 is a known pseudogene. The length of the CDR3 is 15 residues. This CDR3 reads CASSTKSTASYGYTF. The CDR3 DNA sequence: TGTGCCAGCAGCACAAAGTCTACGGCTAGCTATGGCTACACCTTC.

This clone was recorded only once. This chain joins TRBV5-1 and TRBJ1-5, with 7 bases matching TRBD1. This CDR3 comprises 15 residues. Per the germline V gene, CDR1 is SGHRS and CDR2 is YFSETQ. J lost 5 bases, V lost 1 base, and 6 bases had no gene match. The CDR3 DNA reads TGCGCCAGCAGCTTGACAGGGGAGAACTATCAGCCCCAGCATTTT. Amino acid sequence: CASSLTGENYQPQHF.

This clone appeared once. The chain links TRBV29-1 to TRBJ2-2, with D unclear. The V and J ends lost 3 bases and 2 bases respectively, with 4 bases between them. This CDR3 has 12 amino acids. Per the germline V gene, CDR1 is SQVTM and CDR2 is ANQGSEA. The CDR3 loop is CSVDLNTGELFF. In DNA, the CDR3 is TGCAGCGTTGATCTTAACACCGGGGAGCTGTTTTTT.

The chain couples TRBV3-1 (or the pseudogene TRBV3-2) to TRBJ1-6; TRBD1 aligns across 9 bases. V lost 5 bases, J lost 10 bases, and 9 bases stayed unmatched. This CDR3 has 15 amino acids. CDR1 and CDR2 from the germline V gene are LGHDT and YNNKEL (reference sequence). CDR3 amino acids: CASSSSTGGSSPLHF. Here the CDR3 DNA reads TGTGCCAGCAGCTCCTCGACAGGGGGATCCTCACCCCTCCACTTT.

The chain is built from TRBV25-1 and TRBJ2-5; 11 bases align to TRBD2. V shed 5 bases, J shed 1 base, and the junction held 3 bases outside the gene matches. This CDR3 contains 15 residues. Germline V gene lookup returns CDR1 MGHDK and CDR2 SYGVNS. The CDR3 reads CASSKTSGAQETQYF. CDR3 nucleotide sequence: TGTGCCAGCAGTAAGACTAGCGGGGCCCAAGAGACCCAGTACTTC.

V and J are TRBV5-4 and TRBJ2-1; 16 bases fit TRBD2. There are 17 residues in the CDR3. V trimming: 4 bases; J trimming: 7 bases; junction bases outside the gene matches: 8. Germline CDR1 SGHNT, CDR2 YYREEE (reference sequence). CDR3 sequence: CASSPRGLAGGRNEQFF. The CDR3 DNA reads TGTGCCAGCAGCCCAAGGGGACTAGCGGGGGGGAGGAATGAGCAGTTCTTC. The full variable domain, in which reference TRBV5-4 and TRBJ2-1 provide the parts outside the CDR3, is ETGVTQSPTHLIKTRGQQVTLRCSSQSGHNTVSWYQQALGQGPQFIFQYYREEENGRGNFPPRFSGLQFPNYSSELNVNALELDDSALYLCASSPRGLAGGRNEQFFGPGTRLTVL.

This clone was counted once. The V and J genes are TRBV4-1 and TRBJ1-5; D not resolved. V was clipped by 0 bases and J by 6 bases, with 6 bases between them. This CDR3 contains 13 residues. CDR1 is MGHRA, CDR2 YSYEKL, per germline. CDR3 in amino acids: CASSQDSSQPQHF. Here the CDR3 DNA reads TGCGCCAGCAGCCAAGATTCCAGTCAGCCCCAGCATTTT.

The rearrangement links TRBV5-1 to TRBJ1-4; D call uncertain. Germline V lookup: CDR1 SGHRS, CDR2 YFSETQ. The CDR3 is 16 amino acids. The V end lost 0 bases, the J end lost 0 bases, and 9 bases lay between the germline ends. The CDR3 DNA sequence: TGCGCCAGCAGCTTGGAGAGGGTTTCAACTAATGAAAAACTGTTTTTT. Amino acid sequence: CASSLERVSTNEKLFF.

This sequence joins TRBV7-8 and TRBJ1-1, with D possibly being TRBD1 (6 bases). CDR1 and CDR2 (germline): SGHVS, FQNEAQ. With 3 bases removed from V and 4 bases from J, the gap between germline ends came to 9 bases. The length of the CDR3 is 13 residues. The CDR3 region is CASSFSRGTEAFF. CDR3 coding DNA: TGTGCCAGCAGCTTCTCCAGGGGCACTGAAGCTTTCTTT.

The J gene is TRBJ1-2, the V gene TRBV7-8; D possibly corresponds to TRBD1 (6 bases). With 1 base removed from V and 8 bases from J, the gap between germline ends came to 11 bases. The CDR3 has 13 residues. Germline lookup yields CDR1 SGHVS and CDR2 FQNEAQ. CDR3 region: CASSLGRGAGYTF. CDR3 coding DNA: TGTGCCAGCAGCTTAGGTCGGGGGGCGGGCTACACCTTC.

The chain joins TRBV27 to TRBJ2-3, with a possible D match to TRBD1 (5 bases). Trimming pared 3 bases from V and 2 bases from J, leaving 9 bases between. This CDR3 contains 14 residues. Germline lookup yields CDR1 MNHEY and CDR2 SMNVEV (reference sequence). This CDR3 reads CASSLQGHTDTQYF. For the CDR3, the DNA is TGTGCCAGCAGTTTGCAGGGTCACACAGATACGCAGTATTTT.

J is TRBJ2-7 and V is TRBV18; 13 bases agree with TRBD2. This CDR3 has 17 amino acids. V lost 3 bases and J lost 0; bases outside the gene matches: 5. Per germline, CDR1 KGHSH and CDR2 LQKENI. DNA of the CDR3: TGTGCCAGCTCACCCGGACTAGCGGGGGCCTTCTCCTACGAGCAGTACTTC. It codes for CASSPGLAGAFSYEQYF.

This chain links TRBV21-1 with TRBJ2-7; the D call of TRBD1 is as the table states it, not checked on the DNA. TRBV21-1 is reported as a pseudogene. The CDR3 sequence is 14 residues long. The DNA of the CDR3 is TGTGCCAGCAGCAACACAGGTGTTAGGTACGAGCAGTACTTC. Translated: CASSNTGVRYEQYF.

The chain joins TRBV5-1 to TRBJ2-3, with D perhaps TRBD1 (5 bases). The CDR3 loop spans 15 amino acids. Germline CDR1 SGHRS, CDR2 YFSETQ. The ends were cut back, 3 bases at V and 0 bases at J, with 11 bases in the middle. The CDR3 is CASSSLTASTDTQYF. The CDR3 DNA sequence: TGCGCCAGCAGCTCGCTGACAGCCAGCACAGATACGCAGTATTTT.

The chain links TRBV5-4 to TRBJ2-1; tentatively, D is TRBD1 (5 bases). Trimming removed 2 bases from V and 1 base from J, with 10 bases in between. CDR1 SGHNT and CDR2 YYREEE come from the germline V gene (reference sequence). The CDR3 extends over 15 amino acids. CDR3 region: CASSLDQGSYNEQFF. The DNA for the CDR3 is TGTGCCAGCAGCTTAGACCAGGGTTCCTACAATGAGCAGTTCTTC.

The chain is built from TRBV14 and TRBJ2-7; 9 bases are shared with TRBD2. Germline-derived CDR1 and CDR2 are SGHDN and FVKESK. The CDR3 is 15 amino acids. Germline trimming cut 4 bases from V and 4 bases from J; bases unmatched to any gene: 8. The CDR3 nucleotides read TGTGCCAGCAGCCGGCGGCGTAGCGGGAGTTACGAGCAGTACTTC. It is translated as CASSRRRSGSYEQYF.

The genes are TRBV7-9 and TRBJ2-1; the D gene is possibly TRBD2 (6 bases). The germline V and J ends were trimmed by 5 bases and 5 bases, with 10 bases remaining between them. This CDR3 is built from 13 residues. Germline V gives CDR1 SEHNR, CDR2 FQNEAQ (reference sequence). CDR3 nucleotide sequence: TGTGCCAGCAGCCCCGGGACTCACAATGAGCAGTTCTTC. The encoded protein is CASSPGTHNEQFF.

This chain links TRBV5-1 with TRBJ2-2; a possible D gene is TRBD2 (5 bases). Germline V gives CDR1 SGHRS, CDR2 YFSETQ. CDR3 length: 14 amino acids. Trimming left V 0 bases short and J 6 bases short, with 9 bases between. The CDR3 protein is CASSLARDPGELFF. CDR3 bases: TGCGCCAGCAGCTTGGCGAGGGATCCCGGGGAGCTGTTTTTT.

The V and J genes are TRBV11-2 and TRBJ1-2; D not resolved. Per germline, CDR1 SGHAT and CDR2 FQNNGV. CDR3 length: 11 residues. The V end was cut by 5 bases, the J end by 2 bases, with 3 bases between. CDR3 in amino acids: CASSQNYGYTF. The CDR3 coding sequence is TGTGCCAGCAGCCAGAACTATGGCTACACCTTC.

The chain couples TRBV5-6 to TRBJ1-6, with D possibly TRBD1 on 6 matching bases. Trimming took 4 bases from V and 0 from J, leaving 11 bases between them. Looked up from germline, CDR1 is SGHDT and CDR2 is YYEEEE. This CDR3 has 16 amino acids. CDR3 region: CASSLQGYSYNSPLHF. CDR3 coding DNA: TGTGCCAGCAGCCTACAGGGATACTCCTATAATTCACCCCTCCACTTT.

The V and J genes are TRBV9 and TRBJ1-4; 8 bases line up with TRBD1. Germline loops: CDR1 SGDLS, CDR2 YYNGEE. Trimming cost V 2 bases and J 8 bases; bases outside gene matches: 5. This CDR3 has 14 residues. For the CDR3, the DNA is TGTGCCAGCAGCGTTGGGACAGGTGGAGAAAAACTGTTTTTT. It yields the protein CASSVGTGGEKLFF.

This chain joins TRBV2 and TRBJ1-4, with TRBD1 as a possible D gene (5 bases). CDR1 is SNHLY and CDR2 is FYNNEI in the germline V gene. The CDR3 runs to 16 residues. V was pared by 5 bases and J by 0 bases, with 13 bases between. The CDR3 protein is CASSPGRGTTNEKLFF. CDR3 nucleotides: TGTGCCAGCAGTCCTGGACGGGGGACAACTAATGAAAAACTGTTTTTT.

The rearrangement joins TRBV11-3 to TRBJ2-1, with 8 bases fitting TRBD2. This CDR3 spans 15 amino acids. With V trimmed by 1 base and J by 4 bases, 3 bases remained unmatched. Germline CDR1 is SGHNT and CDR2 is YENEEA. Here the CDR3 DNA reads TGTGCCAGCAGCTTAGGACTAGCGAGATACAATGAGCAGTTCTTC. The encoded protein is CASSLGLARYNEQFF.

This clone was detected only once. The CDR3 nucleotides read TGTGCCAGTAGTTCTCGACAGGGCGCTGGCAAGGGTGAAAAACTGTTTTTT. Protein sequence: CASSSRQGAGKGEKLFF. This chain links TRBV19 with TRBJ1-4, with 7 bases fitting TRBD1. The CDR3 has 17 amino acids. Looked up from germline, CDR1 is LNHDA and CDR2 is SQIVND (reference sequence). The V gene end was trimmed by 5 bases and the J gene end by 7 bases; junction bases not matched to a gene: 16.

This chain uses TRBV9 with TRBJ2-1, with 8 positions matching TRBD2. Looked up from germline, CDR1 is SGDLS and CDR2 is YYNGEE. The V segment lost 3 bases and the J segment 14 bases; nucleotides outside the gene matches: 7. The CDR3 loop spans 12 amino acids. Written as DNA, the CDR3 is TGTGCCAGCAGCGAGCCCTCCGGGAGGGAGTTCTTC. Translation: CASSEPSGREFF.

This clone came up a few times. V is TRBV6-6 and J is TRBJ1-5, with a weak D call TRBD1 (5 bases). The CDR3 totals 15 residues. Trimming removed 2 bases from V and 6 bases from J, with 14 bases in between. CDR1 and CDR2 from the germline V gene are MNHNY and SVGAGI (reference sequence). The CDR3 DNA follows: TGTGCCAGCAGTTACGGTCAGGGAGCGGGTCAGCCCCAGCATTTT. Translating gives CASSYGQGAGQPQHF.